The 20 T cell receptor beta chains reported below all come from one sample, sequenced in a study of shared clonotypes between healthy human individuals. Measured with immunoSEQ multiplex PCR; TCRdb has only the in-frame clones, and not every one. The table has some 2.1 million clones, just under 95% seen once. The naive CD8 fraction comprised CD45RO-negative cells positively selected for CCR7 and excluded terminally differentiated effector memory CD45RA+ cells. Sequences were obtained from naive CD8+ T cells from PBMCs. All receptors derive from a man between 18 and 29 years old in good health. Some clones in this sample may be carry-over from other donors' samples.

This clone showed up just once. V gene TRBV9 combines with J gene TRBJ1-2; 9 nucleotides line up with TRBD1. This CDR3 is 13 amino acids long. Germline assignment: CDR1 SGDLS and CDR2 YYNGEE. Trimming took 3 bases from V and 5 from J; bases not matched to a gene: 2. CDR3 region: CASSADRGYGYTF. CDR3 sequence (DNA): TGTGCCAGCAGCGCGGACAGGGGTTATGGCTACACCTTC.

This chain uses TRBV27 with TRBJ1-1, with a tentative D call TRBD1 (6 bases). The V and J ends lost 5 bases and 6 bases respectively, with 16 bases between them. CDR1 and CDR2 (germline): MNHEY, SMNVEV (reference sequence). The CDR3 is made up of 14 amino acids. DNA for the CDR3: TGTGCCAGCAGTGTATTACAGGGAGGGGCTGAAGCTTTCTTT. Protein product: CASSVLQGGAEAFF.

The V call is TRBV7-9, the J call TRBJ1-2; no reliable D call. The CDR3 loop spans 13 amino acids. Germline CDR1 is SEHNR and CDR2 is FQNEAQ (reference sequence). V lost 1 base to trimming and J lost 10 bases, with 13 bases between them. CDR3: CASSLGSRPDYTF. The CDR3 DNA is TGTGCCAGCAGCTTAGGGAGCCGACCCGACTACACCTTC.

The chain recombines TRBV7-9 with TRBJ1-4; 7 nucleotides align to TRBD1. The germline V gene has CDR1 SEHNR and CDR2 FQNEAQ (reference sequence). J lost 6 bases, V lost 4 bases, and 2 bases had no gene match. The CDR3 runs 13 residues. The DNA of the CDR3 is TGTGCCAGCAGCTCTCAGGGGGATGAAAAACTGTTTTTT. Amino acid sequence: CASSSQGDEKLFF.

CDR3 loop: CASSQATGTFTGELFF. The CDR3 nucleotides read TGCGCCAGCAGCCAAGCAACCGGGACTTTTACCGGGGAGCTGTTTTTT. The J gene is TRBJ2-2, the V gene TRBV4-1; D is possibly TRBD2 (6 bases). Germline CDR1 MGHRA, CDR2 YSYEKL. The CDR3 runs to 16 residues. Trimming cost V 1 base and J 5 bases, with 14 bases left between them.

On this clone: Distinct nucleotide sequences in the sample also encode this CDR3. CDR3 in DNA: TGTGCCATCAGTGAGTCTGGGATCACCGGGGAGCTGTTTTTT. This encodes CAISESGITGELFF. The J gene is TRBJ2-2, the V gene TRBV10-3; D is ambiguous. The CDR3 extends over 14 amino acids. V shed 0 bases and J shed 4 bases, with 6 bases lying between them. CDR1 is ENHRY and CDR2 is SYGVKD in the germline V gene.

V and J are TRBV7-9 and TRBJ2-5; the D gene could be TRBD1 or TRBD2 (5 bases each). The CDR3 length is 16 residues. V was trimmed by 1 base and J by 1 base, leaving 13 bases between them. CDR1 is SEHNR, CDR2 FQNEAQ, per germline (reference sequence). The chain's CDR3 is CASSLGWDRPQETQYF. The CDR3 DNA follows: TGTGCCAGCAGCTTAGGTTGGGACCGACCCCAAGAGACCCAGTACTTC.

The chain carries TRBV18 and TRBJ1-2, with a possible D match to TRBD1 (6 bases). The CDR3 covers 15 residues. The germline gives CDR1 KGHSH, CDR2 LQKENI. V lost 4 bases and J lost 4, with 16 bases in between. The CDR3 DNA follows: TGTGCCAGCTCACAGGAGAGACAGGCGACCTATGGCTACACCTTC. The encoded protein is CASSQERQATYGYTF.

Remarks on this clone: Within the sample, other DNA sequences also encode this same CDR3. The rearrangement joins TRBV27 to TRBJ2-7; D is uncertain. CDR1 is MNHEY, CDR2 SMNVEV, per germline (reference sequence). Trimming stripped 1 base from V and 4 bases from J, with 5 bases between. The CDR3 is 12 amino acids. The CDR3 spells CASSLYGYEQYF. The CDR3 DNA reads as TGTGCCAGCAGTTTATACGGGTACGAGCAGTACTTC.

The chain couples TRBV6-1 to TRBJ2-4; the D gene is possibly TRBD1 (6 bases). CDR1 MNHNS and CDR2 SASEGT come from the germline V gene. The CDR3 is made up of 13 amino acids. The V end was cut by 1 base, the J end by 8 bases, with 9 bases between. CDR3 amino acids: CASSEGTVDIQYF. The DNA of the CDR3 is TGTGCCAGCAGTGAAGGGACAGTGGACATTCAGTACTTC.

The chain has TRBV27 and TRBJ1-5; D uncertain. Germline values: CDR1 MNHEY, CDR2 SMNVEV (reference sequence). Deletions cut 2 bases from V and 9 bases from J, with 26 bases between. This CDR3 has 18 residues. CDR3: CASSLIDRVEVGHLPQHF. The CDR3, as DNA: TGTGCCAGCAGTTTAATAGATCGAGTGGAGGTGGGCCATCTGCCCCAGCATTTT.

This clone was recorded only once. This chain links TRBV5-6 with TRBJ1-2; D may be TRBD1 (6 bases). Trimming took 0 bases from V and 5 from J, leaving 17 bases between them. This CDR3 has 16 amino acids. The V gene's germline CDR1 is SGHDT and CDR2 YYEEEE. The DNA for the CDR3 is TGTGCCAGCAGCTTGGTTGGGGGGCGACGTCAATATGGCTACACCTTC. Its protein is CASSLVGGRRQYGYTF.

The rearrangement joins TRBV27 to TRBJ2-3; 12 positions match TRBD1. The CDR3 consists of 17 residues. V shed 5 bases and J 4 bases; nucleotides not matched to a gene: 10. Germline V gene sequence: CDR1 MNHEY, CDR2 SMNVEV (reference sequence). CDR3 coding DNA: TGTGCCAGCAGTACCTCCGGGACAGGGGGCCAGTCAGATACGCAGTATTTT. Its protein is CASSTSGTGGQSDTQYF.

The rearrangement uses TRBV15 and TRBJ2-1, with D uncertain. The CDR3 runs to 16 residues. Germline V gene lookup returns CDR1 LNHNV and CDR2 YYDKDF (reference sequence). V gave up 0 bases and J gave up 3 bases, with 12 bases separating them. The CDR3 sequence is CATSRERPRIYNEQFF. CDR3 coding DNA: TGTGCCACCAGCAGAGAGAGGCCGCGGATCTACAATGAGCAGTTCTTC.

The chain employs TRBV5-4 and TRBJ2-1, with D possibly being TRBD1 (6 bases). The CDR3 length is 14 residues. V gave up 0 bases and J gave up 7 bases, with 11 bases separating them. The germline V gene encodes CDR1 SGHNT and CDR2 YYREEE (reference sequence). The CDR3 here is CASSLGGQQNEQFF. CDR3 nucleotides: TGTGCCAGCAGCTTGGGTGGACAGCAGAATGAGCAGTTCTTC. The full variable domain, completed using reference TRBV5-4 and TRBJ2-1, is ETGVTQSPTHLIKTRGQQVTLRCSSQSGHNTVSWYQQALGQGPQFIFQYYREEENGRGNFPPRFSGLQFPNYSSELNVNALELDDSALYLCASSLGGQQNEQFFGPGTRLTVL.

This chain links TRBV25-1 with TRBJ2-3, with TRBD2 identical over 7 bases. Germline V gene sequence: CDR1 MGHDK, CDR2 SYGVNS. The CDR3 has 16 residues. After removal of 1 base from V and 2 bases from J, the junction contained 6 bases not matched to a gene. The CDR3 region has the DNA TGTGCCAGCAGTGAATGGGGAGGGATCCCCACAGATACGCAGTATTTT. This encodes CASSEWGGIPTDTQYF.

The chain couples TRBV25-1 to TRBJ1-4; D perhaps matches TRBD1 (6 bases). This CDR3 contains 18 residues. From germline, CDR1 is MGHDK and CDR2 SYGVNS. Trimming removed 3 bases at V and 0 bases at J, with 17 bases between. The CDR3 sequence: CASSDNRVWGTTNEKLFF. Written as DNA, the CDR3 is TGTGCCAGCAGTGACAACAGGGTTTGGGGTACAACTAATGAAAAACTGTTTTTT.

In its sample, this clone was seen once. The chain recombines TRBV2 with TRBJ2-1; D possibly corresponds to TRBD2 (6 bases). This CDR3 has 16 residues. V was pared by 7 bases and J by 1 base, with 17 bases between. Looked up from germline, CDR1 is SNHLY and CDR2 is FYNNEI. The CDR3 region is CASTPWEVGSYNEQFF. The CDR3 DNA is TGTGCCAGCACTCCATGGGAGGTAGGGTCCTACAATGAGCAGTTCTTC.

The J gene is TRBJ1-2, the V gene TRBV28; 7 bases line up with TRBD1. The CDR3 runs to 15 residues. CDR1 MDHEN and CDR2 SYDVKM come from the germline V gene. J was trimmed by 4 bases and V by 4 bases; bases with no gene match: 9. CDR3 in DNA: TGTGCCAGCAGTTCGTCGACAGGGAGGGTCTATGGCTACACCTTC. It encodes CASSSSTGRVYGYTF.

The genes are TRBV5-6 and TRBJ1-1; possible D gene TRBD1, 5 bases. Trimming took off 2 bases at V and 8 bases at J, with 22 bases between the two ends. The CDR3 loop spans 16 amino acids. The germline gives CDR1 SGHDT, CDR2 YYEEEE. This CDR3 is CASSLSLSTVRFEAFF. For the CDR3, the DNA is TGTGCCAGCAGCTTATCGTTGTCGACAGTTCGTTTCGAAGCTTTCTTT.